This T cell receptor (beta chain) emerged from a study of blood T cell repertoires in COVID-19. Study-level information: The cDNA or gDNA used as material had been derived from T cells, B-cell-depleted T cells, or PBMCs.

Sequencing was performed with immunoSEQ multiplex PCR; in TCRdb, only in-frame clones are kept and a portion is missing. The sample yields under 250,000 clones, about four fifths seen once. Between the trimmed V and J ends, which lost 5 bases and 5 bases, there was a span of 13 bases. Germline assignment: CDR1 MNHEY and CDR2 SVGAGI. The CDR3 contains 14 residues. Specimen: peripheral blood. The origin of this receptor is a man over 45 with active or convalescent COVID-19. The chain has TRBV6-5 and TRBJ1-5; D not certain. CDR3 in amino acids: CASSRTLADQPQHF. The CDR3 region has the DNA TGTGCCAGCAGTCGGACTCTTGCCGATCAGCCCCAGCATTTT.